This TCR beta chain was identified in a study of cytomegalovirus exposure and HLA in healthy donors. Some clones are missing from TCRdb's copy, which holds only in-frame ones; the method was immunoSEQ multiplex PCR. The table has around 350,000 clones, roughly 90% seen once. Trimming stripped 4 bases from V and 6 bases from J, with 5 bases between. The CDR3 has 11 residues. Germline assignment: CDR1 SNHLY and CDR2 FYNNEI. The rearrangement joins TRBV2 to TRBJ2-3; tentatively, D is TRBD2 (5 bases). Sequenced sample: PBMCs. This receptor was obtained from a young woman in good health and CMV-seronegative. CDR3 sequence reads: CASSGGDTQYF. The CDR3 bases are TGTGCCAGCAGTGGAGGGGATACGCAGTATTTT.